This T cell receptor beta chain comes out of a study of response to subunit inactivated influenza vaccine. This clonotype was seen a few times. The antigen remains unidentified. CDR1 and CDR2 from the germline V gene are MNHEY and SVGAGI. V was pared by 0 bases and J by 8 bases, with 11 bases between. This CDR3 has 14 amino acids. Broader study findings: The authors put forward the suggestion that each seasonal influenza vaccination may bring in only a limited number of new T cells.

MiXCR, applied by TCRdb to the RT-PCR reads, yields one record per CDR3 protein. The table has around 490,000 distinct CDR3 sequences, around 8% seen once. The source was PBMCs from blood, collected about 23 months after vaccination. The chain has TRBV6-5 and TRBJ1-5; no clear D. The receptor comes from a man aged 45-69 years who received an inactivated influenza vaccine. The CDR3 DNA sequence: TGTGCCAGCAGTTACTCGGGAGGGAGGGAGCCCCAGCATTTT. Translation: CASSYSGGREPQHF.